The clone carrying this T cell receptor beta chain was picked up one time. Antigen: not known. These data are taken from a study of cytomegalovirus exposure and HLA in healthy donors. Study as a whole: Early released data had 80 million or so unique TCRs, all coming from HLA-typed donors.

A multiplex PCR was run with 60 Vbeta primers and 13 Jbeta primers. The data were produced by immunoSEQ multiplex PCR, yet TCRdb's version contains in-frame clones alone and is incomplete. The repertoire holds around 150,000 clones, approximately 80% seen once, with 8.5% in the top ten. Broader study findings: The study recorded 150 to 200 TCR beta chains that were cytomegalovirus-associated. Relative to equally common others, HLA-associated TCR beta chains showed greater clonal expansion in a later analysis.

Specimen: PBMCs. The TCR was taken from a male donor in good health and CMV-seropositive.

The CDR3 region is CASSWTSGGYNEQFF. The CDR3 DNA reads as TGTGCCAGTAGTTGGACTAGCGGAGGTTACAATGAGCAGTTCTTC. The chain carries TRBV19 and TRBJ2-1; 10 bases map to TRBD2. The CDR3 totals 15 residues. Trimming at V came to 5 bases and at J to 4 bases, leaving 5 bases not matched to a gene. Germline CDR1 LNHDA, CDR2 SQIVND (reference sequence).